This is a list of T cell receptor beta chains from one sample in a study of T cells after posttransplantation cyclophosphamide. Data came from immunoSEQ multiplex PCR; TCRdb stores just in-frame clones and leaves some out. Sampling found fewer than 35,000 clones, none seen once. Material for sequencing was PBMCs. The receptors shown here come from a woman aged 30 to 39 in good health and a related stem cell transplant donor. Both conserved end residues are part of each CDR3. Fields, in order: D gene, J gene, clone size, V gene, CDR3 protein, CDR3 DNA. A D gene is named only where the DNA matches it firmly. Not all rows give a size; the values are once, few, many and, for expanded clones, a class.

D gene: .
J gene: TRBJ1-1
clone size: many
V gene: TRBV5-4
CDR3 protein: CASSPPQKNTEAFF
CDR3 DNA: TGTGCCAGCAGCCCCCCACAGAAGAACACTGAAGCTTTCTTT

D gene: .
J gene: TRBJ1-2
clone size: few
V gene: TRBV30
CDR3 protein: CAGFQGNYPPFYGYTF
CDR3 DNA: TGTGCTGGATTTCAGGGGAACTATCCTCCATTCTATGGCTACACCTTC

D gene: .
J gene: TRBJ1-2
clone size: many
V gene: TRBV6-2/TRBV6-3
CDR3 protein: CASSSPQLGGPNYGYTF
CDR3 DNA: TGTGCCAGCAGTTCCCCTCAGCTCGGGGGACCCAACTATGGCTACACCTTC

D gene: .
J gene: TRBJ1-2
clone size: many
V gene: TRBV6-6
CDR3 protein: CASTPSGSGYTF
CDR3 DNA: TGTGCCAGCACCCCCAGCGGGAGTGGCTACACCTTC

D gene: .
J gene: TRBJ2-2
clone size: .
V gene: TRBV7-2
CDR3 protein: CASSPRNTGELFF
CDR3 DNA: TGTGCCAGCAGCCCCCGGAACACCGGGGAGCTGTTTTTT

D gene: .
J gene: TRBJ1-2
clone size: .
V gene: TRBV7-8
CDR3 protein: CASSPRPGNYGYTF
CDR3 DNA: TGTGCCAGCAGCCCCAGGCCTGGTAACTATGGCTACACCTTC

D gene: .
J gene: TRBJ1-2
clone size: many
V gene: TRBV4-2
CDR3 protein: CASSLLLGLYGYTF
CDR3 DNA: TGTGCCAGCAGCCTCCTGTTGGGCCTTTATGGCTACACCTTC

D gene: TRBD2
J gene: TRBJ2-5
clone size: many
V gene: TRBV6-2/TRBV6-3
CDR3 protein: CASRRGLAAETQYF
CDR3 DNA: TGTGCCAGCAGACGCGGACTAGCAGCGGAGACCCAGTACTTC

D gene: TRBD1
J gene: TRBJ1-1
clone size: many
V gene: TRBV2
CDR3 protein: CASSERGQGASWGNTEAFF
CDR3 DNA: TGTGCCAGCAGTGAAAGGGGACAGGGGGCCTCGTGGGGAAACACTGAAGCTTTCTTT

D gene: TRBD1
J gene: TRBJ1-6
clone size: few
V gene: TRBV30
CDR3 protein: CAWSVTGLGTSPLHF
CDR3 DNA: TGTGCCTGGAGTGTGACAGGGCTGGGGACATCACCCCTCCACTTT

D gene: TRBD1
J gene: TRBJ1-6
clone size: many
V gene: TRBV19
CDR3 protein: CATWDRGGNSPLHF
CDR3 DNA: TGTGCCACCTGGGACAGGGGGGGGAATTCACCCCTCCACTTT

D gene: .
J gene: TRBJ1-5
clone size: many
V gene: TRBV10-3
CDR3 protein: CAISSRDQPQHF
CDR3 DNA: TGTGCCATCAGTTCCAGGGATCAGCCCCAGCATTTT

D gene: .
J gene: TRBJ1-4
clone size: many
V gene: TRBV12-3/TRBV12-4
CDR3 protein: CASRTGLGEKLFF
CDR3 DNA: TGTGCCAGCAGAACAGGGTTGGGTGAAAAACTGTTTTTT

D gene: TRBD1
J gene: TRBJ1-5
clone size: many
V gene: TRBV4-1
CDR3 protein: CASSQLPGQGRYSNQPQHF
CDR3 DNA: TGCGCCAGCAGCCAGCTACCGGGACAGGGGAGATATAGCAATCAGCCCCAGCATTTT

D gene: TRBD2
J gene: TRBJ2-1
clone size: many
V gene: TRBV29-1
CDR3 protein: CSVGRAGGGNEQFF
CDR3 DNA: TGCAGCGTTGGCAGGGCGGGGGGGGGAAATGAGCAGTTCTTC

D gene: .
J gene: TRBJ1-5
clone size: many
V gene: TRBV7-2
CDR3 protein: CASSLERVYQPQHF
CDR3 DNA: TGTGCCAGCAGCTTAGAAAGGGTCTATCAGCCCCAGCATTTT

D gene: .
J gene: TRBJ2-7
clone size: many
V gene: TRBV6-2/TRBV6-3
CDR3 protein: CASSLSGYEQYF
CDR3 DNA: TGTGCCAGCAGCCTAAGCGGCTACGAGCAGTACTTC

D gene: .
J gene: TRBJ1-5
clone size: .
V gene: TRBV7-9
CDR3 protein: CACLAGQPQHF
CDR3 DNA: TGTGCCTGCCTCGCGGGTCAGCCCCAGCATTTT

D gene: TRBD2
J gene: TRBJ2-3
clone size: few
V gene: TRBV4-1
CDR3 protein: CASSQESAGGRLDTQYF
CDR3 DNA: TGCGCCAGCAGCCAAGAATCGGCGGGGGGAAGGTTAGATACGCAGTATTTT

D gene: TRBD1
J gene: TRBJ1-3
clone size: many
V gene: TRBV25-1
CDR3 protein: CASSARQGANTIYF
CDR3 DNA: TGTGCCAGCAGTGCAAGGCAGGGGGCAAACACCATATATTTT

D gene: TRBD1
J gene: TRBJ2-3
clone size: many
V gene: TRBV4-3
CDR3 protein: CASSQDRGQGADTQYF
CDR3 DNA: TGCGCCAGCAGCCAAGATCGAGGTCAGGGGGCAGATACGCAGTATTTT

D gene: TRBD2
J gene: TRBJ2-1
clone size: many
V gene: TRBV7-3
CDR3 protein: CASSPRLAGAYNEQFF
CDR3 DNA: TGTGCCAGCAGTCCACGACTAGCGGGGGCATACAATGAGCAGTTCTTC

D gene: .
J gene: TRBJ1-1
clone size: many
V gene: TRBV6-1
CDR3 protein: CASSDQQWAFDTEAFF
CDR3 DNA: TGTGCCAGCAGTGACCAACAGTGGGCATTCGACACTGAAGCTTTCTTT

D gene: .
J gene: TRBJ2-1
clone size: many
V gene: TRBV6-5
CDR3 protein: CASSRQAGSDEQFF
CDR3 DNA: TGTGCCAGCAGCCGACAGGCTGGGAGCGATGAGCAGTTCTTC

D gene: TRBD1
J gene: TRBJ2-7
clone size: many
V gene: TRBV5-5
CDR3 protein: CASSTRDRGSYEQYF
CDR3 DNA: TGTGCCAGCAGCACCCGGGACAGGGGTTCCTACGAGCAGTACTTC

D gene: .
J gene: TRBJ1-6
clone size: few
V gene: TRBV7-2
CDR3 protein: CASSPRQGLGSPLHF
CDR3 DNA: TGTGCCAGCAGCCCACGACAAGGGTTAGGGTCACCCCTCCACTTT

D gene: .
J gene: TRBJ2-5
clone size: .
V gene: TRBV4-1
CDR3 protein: CASSRSRAEETQYF
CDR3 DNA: TGCGCCAGCAGCCGGTCCAGGGCCGAAGAGACCCAGTACTTC

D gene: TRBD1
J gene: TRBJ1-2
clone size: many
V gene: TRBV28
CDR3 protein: CASSAPGQGSHGYTF
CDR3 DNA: TGTGCCAGCAGTGCGCCGGGACAGGGCTCTCATGGCTACACCTTC

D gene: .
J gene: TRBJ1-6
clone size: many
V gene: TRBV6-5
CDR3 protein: CASSPRVNSPLHF
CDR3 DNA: TGTGCCAGCAGTCCTAGAGTTAATTCACCCCTCCACTTT

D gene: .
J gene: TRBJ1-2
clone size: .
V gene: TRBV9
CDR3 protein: CASSVTADSNYGYTF
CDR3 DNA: TGTGCCAGCAGCGTAACCGCAGACTCTAACTATGGCTACACCTTC

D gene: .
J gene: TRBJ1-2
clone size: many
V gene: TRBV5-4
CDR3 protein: CASSPQRLYGYTF
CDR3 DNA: TGTGCCAGCAGCCCCCAGAGACTCTATGGCTACACCTTC

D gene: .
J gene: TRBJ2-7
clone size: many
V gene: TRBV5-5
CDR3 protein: CASSLAQTRYEQYF
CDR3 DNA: TGTGCCAGCAGCTTGGCACAAACCCGTTACGAGCAGTACTTC

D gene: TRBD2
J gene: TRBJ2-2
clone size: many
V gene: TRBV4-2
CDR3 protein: CASSQDVSGVVTGELFF
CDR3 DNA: TGTGCCAGCAGCCAAGATGTTAGCGGGGTGGTGACCGGGGAGCTGTTTTTT

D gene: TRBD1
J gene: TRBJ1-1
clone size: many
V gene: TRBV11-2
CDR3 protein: CASSGQMNTEAFF
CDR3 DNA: TGTGCCAGTTCGGGACAGATGAACACTGAAGCTTTCTTT

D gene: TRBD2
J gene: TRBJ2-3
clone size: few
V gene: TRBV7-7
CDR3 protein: CASSLVPPSGGAFGTQYF
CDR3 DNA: TGTGCCAGCAGCTTAGTCCCCCCTAGCGGGGGGGCATTTGGTACGCAGTATTTT